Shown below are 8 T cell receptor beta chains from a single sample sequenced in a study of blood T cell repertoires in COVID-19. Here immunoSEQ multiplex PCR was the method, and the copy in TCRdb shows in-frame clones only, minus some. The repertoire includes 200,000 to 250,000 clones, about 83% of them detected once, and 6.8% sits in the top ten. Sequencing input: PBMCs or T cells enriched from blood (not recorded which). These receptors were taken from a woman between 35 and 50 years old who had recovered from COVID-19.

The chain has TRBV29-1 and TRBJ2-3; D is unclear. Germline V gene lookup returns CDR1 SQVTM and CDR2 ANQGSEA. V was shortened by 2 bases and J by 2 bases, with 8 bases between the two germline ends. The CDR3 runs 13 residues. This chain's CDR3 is CSVESRVTDTQYF. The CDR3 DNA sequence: TGCAGCGTTGAATCCCGGGTCACAGATACGCAGTATTTT.

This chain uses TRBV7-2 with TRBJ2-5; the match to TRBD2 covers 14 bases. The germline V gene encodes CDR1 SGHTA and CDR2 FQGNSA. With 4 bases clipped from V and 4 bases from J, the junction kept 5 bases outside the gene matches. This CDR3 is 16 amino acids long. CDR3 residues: CASSSGLAGVRETQYF. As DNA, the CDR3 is TGTGCCAGCAGCTCGGGACTAGCGGGAGTTAGAGAGACCCAGTACTTC.

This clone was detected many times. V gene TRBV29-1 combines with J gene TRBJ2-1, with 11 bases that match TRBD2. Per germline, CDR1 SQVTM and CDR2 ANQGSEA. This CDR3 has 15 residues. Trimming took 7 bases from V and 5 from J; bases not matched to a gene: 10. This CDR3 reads CSGTPGLAANNEQFF. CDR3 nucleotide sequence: TGCAGCGGGACACCGGGACTAGCGGCTAACAATGAGCAGTTCTTC.

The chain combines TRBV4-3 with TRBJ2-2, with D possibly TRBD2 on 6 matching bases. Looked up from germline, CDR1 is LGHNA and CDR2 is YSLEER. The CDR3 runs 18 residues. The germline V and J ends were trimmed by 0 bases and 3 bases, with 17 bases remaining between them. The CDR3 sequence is CASSQDLSSGSYTGELFF. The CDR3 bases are TGCGCCAGCAGCCAAGATTTAAGCAGCGGGTCCTACACCGGGGAGCTGTTTTTT.

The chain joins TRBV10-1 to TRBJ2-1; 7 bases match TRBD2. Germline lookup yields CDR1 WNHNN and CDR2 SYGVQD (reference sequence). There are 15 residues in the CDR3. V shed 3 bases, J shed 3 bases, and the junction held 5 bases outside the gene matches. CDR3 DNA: TGCGCCAGCAGTGATGGGAGCGGGGACTACAATGAGCAGTTCTTC. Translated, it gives CASSDGSGDYNEQFF.

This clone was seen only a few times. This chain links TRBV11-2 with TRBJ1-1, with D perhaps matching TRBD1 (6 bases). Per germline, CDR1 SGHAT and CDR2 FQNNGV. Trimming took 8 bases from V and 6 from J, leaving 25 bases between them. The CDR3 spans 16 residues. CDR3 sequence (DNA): TGTGCCAGCCTCATAACCGGCGGACAGTTGATCTCTGAAGCTTTCTTT. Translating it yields CASLITGGQLISEAFF.

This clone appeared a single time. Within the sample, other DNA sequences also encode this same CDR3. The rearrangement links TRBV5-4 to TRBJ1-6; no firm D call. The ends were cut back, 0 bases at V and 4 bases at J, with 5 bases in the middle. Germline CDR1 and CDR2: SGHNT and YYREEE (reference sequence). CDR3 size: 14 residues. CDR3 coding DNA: TGTGCCAGCAGCTTGGACAATTATAATTCACCCCTCCACTTT. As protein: CASSLDNYNSPLHF. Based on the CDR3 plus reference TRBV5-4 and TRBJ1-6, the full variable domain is ETGVTQSPTHLIKTRGQQVTLRCSSQSGHNTVSWYQQALGQGPQFIFQYYREEENGRGNFPPRFSGLQFPNYSSELNVNALELDDSALYLCASSLDNYNSPLHFGNGTRLTVT.

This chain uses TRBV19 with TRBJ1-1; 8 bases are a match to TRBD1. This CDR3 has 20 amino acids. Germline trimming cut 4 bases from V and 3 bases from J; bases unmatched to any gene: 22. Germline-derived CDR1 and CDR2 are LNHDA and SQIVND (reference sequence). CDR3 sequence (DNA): TGTGCCAGTAGTAAACTTATTGAGGGTGGACAGGGCGGTATCTACACTGAAGCTTTCTTT. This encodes CASSKLIEGGQGGIYTEAFF.